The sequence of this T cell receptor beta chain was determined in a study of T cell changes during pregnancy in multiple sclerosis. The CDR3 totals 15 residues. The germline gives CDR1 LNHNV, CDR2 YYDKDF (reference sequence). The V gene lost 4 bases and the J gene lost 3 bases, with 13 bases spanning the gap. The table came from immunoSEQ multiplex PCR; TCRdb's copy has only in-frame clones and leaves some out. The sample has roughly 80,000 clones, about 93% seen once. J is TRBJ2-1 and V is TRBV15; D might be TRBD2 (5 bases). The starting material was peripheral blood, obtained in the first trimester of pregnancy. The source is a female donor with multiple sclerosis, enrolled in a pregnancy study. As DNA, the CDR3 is TGTGCCACCAGCAAGTTAGCGATTAACTACAATGAGCAGTTCTTC. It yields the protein CATSKLAINYNEQFF.